This T cell receptor (beta chain) originates from a study of CD8 T cells in ankylosing spondylitis. Findings of the study overall: Existing reports had already noted some motif variants in reactive arthritis synovial fluid and blood. In ankylosing spondylitis blood, a motif of 7 to 9 highly homologous TCR beta variants appeared characteristic.

This clonotype has more than one count but fewer than ten. Its specificity is not known. V lost 0 bases and J lost 6, with 14 bases in between. The CDR3 is made up of 15 amino acids. Germline lookup yields CDR1 LGHDT and CDR2 YNNKEL (reference sequence). One entry per CDR3 protein results from TCRdb running MiXCR on the 5' RACE reads. Among roughly 450,000 distinct CDR3 sequences listed, more than 25% were seen once. This receptor was identified in a male donor with ankylosing spondylitis. The rearrangement uses TRBV3-1 and TRBJ1-2; D is unresolved. Sequencing was carried out using blood, either unsorted or a sorted T cell fraction (not recorded which). The CDR3 DNA follows: TGTGCCAGCAGCCAAGATTTAACGCGGTCTCATGGCTACACCTTC. Protein: CASSQDLTRSHGYTF. Full variable domain (rest looked up from reference TRBV3-1 and TRBJ1-2): DTAVSQTPKYLVTQMGNDKSIKCEQNLGHDTMYWYKQDSKKFLKIMFSYNNKELIINETVPNRFSPKSPDKAHLNLHINSLELGDSAVYFCASSQDLTRSHGYTFGSGTRLTVV.